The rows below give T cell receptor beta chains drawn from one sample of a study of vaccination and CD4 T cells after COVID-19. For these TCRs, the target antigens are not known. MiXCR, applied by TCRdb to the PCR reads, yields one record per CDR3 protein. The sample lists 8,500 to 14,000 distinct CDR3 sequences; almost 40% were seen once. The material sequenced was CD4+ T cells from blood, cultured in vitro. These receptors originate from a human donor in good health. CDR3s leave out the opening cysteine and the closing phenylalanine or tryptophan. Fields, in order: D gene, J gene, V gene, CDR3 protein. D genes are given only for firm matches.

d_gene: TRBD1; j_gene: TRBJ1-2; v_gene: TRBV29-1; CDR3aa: SVESLSGTVYGYT
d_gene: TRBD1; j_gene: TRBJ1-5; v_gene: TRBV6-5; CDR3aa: ASSYSARPGQGSSNQPQH
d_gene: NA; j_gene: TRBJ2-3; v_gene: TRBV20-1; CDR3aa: SARPGEHTDTQY
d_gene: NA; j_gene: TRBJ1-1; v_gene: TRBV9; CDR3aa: ASSVGAAMNTEAF
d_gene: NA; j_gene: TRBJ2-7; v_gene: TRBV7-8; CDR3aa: ASSLETGEYLYEQY
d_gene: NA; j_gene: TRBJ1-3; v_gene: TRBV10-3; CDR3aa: AISGGQSPGNTIY
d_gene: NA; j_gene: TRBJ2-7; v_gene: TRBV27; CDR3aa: ASSFYHYSYEQY
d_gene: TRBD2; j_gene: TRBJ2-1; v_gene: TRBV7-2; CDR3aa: ASSSRGLAGENEQF
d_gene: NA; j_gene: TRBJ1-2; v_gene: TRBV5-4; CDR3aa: ASSLVGESYGYT
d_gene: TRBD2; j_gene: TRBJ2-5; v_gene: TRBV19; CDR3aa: ASSRLRGEETQY
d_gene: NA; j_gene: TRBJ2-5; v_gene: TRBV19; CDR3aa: ASSIRETQY
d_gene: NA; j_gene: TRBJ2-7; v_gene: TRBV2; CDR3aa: ASTRGWGTSGEQY
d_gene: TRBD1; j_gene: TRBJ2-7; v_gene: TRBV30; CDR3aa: AWRDKDRGLPYEQY
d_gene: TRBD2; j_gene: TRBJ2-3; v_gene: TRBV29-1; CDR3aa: SARLAGVGDTQY
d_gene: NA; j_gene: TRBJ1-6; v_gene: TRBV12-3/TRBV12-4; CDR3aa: ASSPGMGAGNSPLH
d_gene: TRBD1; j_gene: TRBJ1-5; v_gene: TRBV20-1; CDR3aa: SASPGQGIGRPQH
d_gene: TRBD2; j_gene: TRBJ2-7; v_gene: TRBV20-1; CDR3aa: SARDLSGSFHEQY
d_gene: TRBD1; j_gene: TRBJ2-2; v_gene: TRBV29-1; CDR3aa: SAGTGGTGELF
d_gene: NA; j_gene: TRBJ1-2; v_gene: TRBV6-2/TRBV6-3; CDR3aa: ASSQYTSNYGYT
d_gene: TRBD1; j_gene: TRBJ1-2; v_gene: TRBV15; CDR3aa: ATSPEGRQGAGYT
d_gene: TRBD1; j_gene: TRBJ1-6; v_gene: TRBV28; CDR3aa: ASRPTSGTGNSPLH
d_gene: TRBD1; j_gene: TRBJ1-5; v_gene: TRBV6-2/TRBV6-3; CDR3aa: ASSYAGGGGPPNQPQH
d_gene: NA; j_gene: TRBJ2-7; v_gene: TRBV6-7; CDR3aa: ASGTSTNYEQY
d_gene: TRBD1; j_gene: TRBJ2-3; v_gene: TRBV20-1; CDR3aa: SARGTGVREDTQY
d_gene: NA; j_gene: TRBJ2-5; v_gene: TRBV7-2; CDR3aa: ASSLSGRRETQY
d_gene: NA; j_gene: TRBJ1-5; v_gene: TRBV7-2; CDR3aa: ASSLDWNQPQH
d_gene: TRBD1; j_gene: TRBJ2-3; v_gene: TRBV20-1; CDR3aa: SAWSTGGGYSY
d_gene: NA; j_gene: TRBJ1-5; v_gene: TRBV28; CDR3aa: ASSFPPGRGSNQPQH
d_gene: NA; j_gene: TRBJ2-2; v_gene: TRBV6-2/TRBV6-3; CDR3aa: ASSYLRTGELF
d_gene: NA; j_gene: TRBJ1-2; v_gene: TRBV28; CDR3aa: ASWSMGEPSGYT
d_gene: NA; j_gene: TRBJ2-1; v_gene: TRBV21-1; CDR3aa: ASSKRAAGGGNEQF
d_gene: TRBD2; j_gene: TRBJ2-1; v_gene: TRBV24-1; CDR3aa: ATSPGLAGVVYEQF
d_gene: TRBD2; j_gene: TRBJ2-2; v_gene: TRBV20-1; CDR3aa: SAQRRERGGELF
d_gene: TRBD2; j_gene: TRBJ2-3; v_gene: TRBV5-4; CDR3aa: ASSHSGKGTDTQY
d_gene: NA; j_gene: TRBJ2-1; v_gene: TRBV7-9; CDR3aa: ASSLRAGSYNEQF
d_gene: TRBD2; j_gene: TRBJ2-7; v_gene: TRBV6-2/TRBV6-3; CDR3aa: ASSYGTSAYEQY
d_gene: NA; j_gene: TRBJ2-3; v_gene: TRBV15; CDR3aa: ATSAGHTDTQY